This TCR beta chain was sequenced for a study of shared clonotypes between healthy human individuals. At the level of the study: CD4 naive and memory got three plates each, CD8 naive two, CD8 memory one.

CD45RO-negative CD8 cells positively selected for CCR7 made up the naive population, which excluded terminally differentiated effector memory CD45RA+ cells. Concerning this clone itself: Its antigen is undetermined.

The table came from immunoSEQ multiplex PCR; TCRdb's copy has only in-frame clones and leaves some out. Seen here are 550,000 to 600,000 clones, roughly 98% observed once, and the top ten hold around 0.3%. The germline V gene has CDR1 MDHEN and CDR2 SYDVKM. The CDR3 is made up of 13 amino acids. V dropped 3 bases and J dropped 7 bases, with 10 bases sitting between them. Study-wide points: Shared clonotypes across all four donors exceeded non-shared ones in generation probability. Compared with memory subsets, naive subsets generally had larger estimated richness. A handful of donors shared approximately 5% of their naive CD4 clonotypes.

The gene calls are TRBV28 and TRBJ2-1; D uncertain. The specimen sequenced was naive CD8+ T cells sorted from blood. The receptor was derived from a man aged 25-45 years in good health. In DNA, the CDR3 is TGTGCCAGCAGTTTTTCCGGGTTGAATGAGCAGTTCTTC. Translating it yields CASSFSGLNEQFF.